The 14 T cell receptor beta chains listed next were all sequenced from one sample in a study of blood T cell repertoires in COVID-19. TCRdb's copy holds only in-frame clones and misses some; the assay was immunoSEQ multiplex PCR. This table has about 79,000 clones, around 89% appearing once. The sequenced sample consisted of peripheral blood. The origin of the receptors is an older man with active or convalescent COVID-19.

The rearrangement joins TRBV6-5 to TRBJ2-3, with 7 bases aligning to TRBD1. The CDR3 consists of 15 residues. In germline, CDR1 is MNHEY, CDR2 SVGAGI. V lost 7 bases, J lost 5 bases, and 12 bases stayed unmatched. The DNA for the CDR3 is TGTGCCAGCAATCCTTCGGCAGGGGACAGAGATACGCAGTATTTT. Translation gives CASNPSAGDRDTQYF.

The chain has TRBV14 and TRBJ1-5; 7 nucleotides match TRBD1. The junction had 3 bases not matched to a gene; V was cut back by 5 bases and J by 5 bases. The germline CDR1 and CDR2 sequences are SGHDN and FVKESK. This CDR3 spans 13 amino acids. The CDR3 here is CASSSRGDQPQHF. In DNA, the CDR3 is TGTGCCAGCAGCTCCAGGGGGGATCAGCCCCAGCATTTT. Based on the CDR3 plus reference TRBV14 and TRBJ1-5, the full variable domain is EAGVTQFPSHSVIEKGQTVTLRCDPISGHDNLYWYRRVMGKEIKFLLHFVKESKQDESGMPNNRFLAERTGGTYSTLKVQPAELEDSGVYFCASSSRGDQPQHFGDGTRLSIL.

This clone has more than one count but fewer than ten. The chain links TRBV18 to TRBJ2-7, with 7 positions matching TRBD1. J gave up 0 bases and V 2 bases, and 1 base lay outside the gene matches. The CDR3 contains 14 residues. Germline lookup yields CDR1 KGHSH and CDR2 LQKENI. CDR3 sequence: CASSPGTDSYEQYF. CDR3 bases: TGTGCCAGCTCACCAGGGACAGACTCCTACGAGCAGTACTTC.

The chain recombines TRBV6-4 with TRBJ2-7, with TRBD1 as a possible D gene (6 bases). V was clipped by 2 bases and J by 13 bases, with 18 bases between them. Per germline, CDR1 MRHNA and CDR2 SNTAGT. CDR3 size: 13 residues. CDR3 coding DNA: TGTGCCAGCAGTGACGCGACAGGCGAGAAGTGTTACTTC. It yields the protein CASSDATGEKCYF.

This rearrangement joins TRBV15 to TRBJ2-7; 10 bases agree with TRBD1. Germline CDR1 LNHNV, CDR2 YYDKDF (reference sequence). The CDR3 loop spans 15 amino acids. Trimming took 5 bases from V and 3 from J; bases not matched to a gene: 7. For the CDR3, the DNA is TGTGCCACCAGCCTGTCCGGGACAGGGGACTACGAGCAGTACTTC. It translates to CATSLSGTGDYEQYF. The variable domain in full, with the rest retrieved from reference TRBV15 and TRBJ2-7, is DAMVIQNPRYQVTQFGKPVTLSCSQTLNHNVMYWYQQKSSQAPKLLFHYYDKDFNNEADTPDNFQSRRPNTSFCFLDIRSPGLGDTAMYLCATSLSGTGDYEQYFGPGTRLTVT.

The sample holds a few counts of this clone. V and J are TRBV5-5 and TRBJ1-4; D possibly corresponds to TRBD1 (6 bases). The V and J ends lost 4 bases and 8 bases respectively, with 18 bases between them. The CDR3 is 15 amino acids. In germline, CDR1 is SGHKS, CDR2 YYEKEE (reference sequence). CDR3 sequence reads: CASSPRTDRGEKLFF. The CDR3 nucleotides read TGTGCCAGCAGCCCAAGGACAGATAGGGGCGAAAAACTGTTTTTT.

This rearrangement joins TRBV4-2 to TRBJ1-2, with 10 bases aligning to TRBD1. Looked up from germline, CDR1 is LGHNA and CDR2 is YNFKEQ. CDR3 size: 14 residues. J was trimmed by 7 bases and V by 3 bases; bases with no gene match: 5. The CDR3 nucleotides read TGTGCCAGCAGCCAGGCGACAGGGGGCTTTGGCTACACCTTC. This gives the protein CASSQATGGFGYTF.

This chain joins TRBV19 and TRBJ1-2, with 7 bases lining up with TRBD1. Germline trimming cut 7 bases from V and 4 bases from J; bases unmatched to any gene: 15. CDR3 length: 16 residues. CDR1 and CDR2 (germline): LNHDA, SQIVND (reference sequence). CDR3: CASTNSPADRVYGYTF. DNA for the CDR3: TGTGCCAGTACCAATAGCCCCGCCGACAGGGTCTATGGCTACACCTTC. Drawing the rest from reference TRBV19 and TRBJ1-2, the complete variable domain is DGGITQSPKYLFRKEGQNVTLSCEQNLNHDAMYWYRQDPGQGLRLIYYSQIVNDFQKGDIAEGYSVSREKKESFPLTVTSAQKNPTAFYLCASTNSPADRVYGYTFGSGTRLTVV.

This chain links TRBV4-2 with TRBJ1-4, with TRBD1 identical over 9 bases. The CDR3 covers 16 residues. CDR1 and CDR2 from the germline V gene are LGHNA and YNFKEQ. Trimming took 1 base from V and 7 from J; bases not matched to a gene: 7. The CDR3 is CASSQVPGGQGEKLFF. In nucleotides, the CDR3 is TGTGCCAGCAGCCAAGTTCCTGGGGGACAGGGTGAAAAACTGTTTTTT.

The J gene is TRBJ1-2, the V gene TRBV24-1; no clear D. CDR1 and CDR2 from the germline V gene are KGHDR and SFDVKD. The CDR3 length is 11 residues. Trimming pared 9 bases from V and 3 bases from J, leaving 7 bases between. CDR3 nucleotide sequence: TGTGCCACCGAAGCTGACTATGGCTACACCTTC. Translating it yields CATEADYGYTF.

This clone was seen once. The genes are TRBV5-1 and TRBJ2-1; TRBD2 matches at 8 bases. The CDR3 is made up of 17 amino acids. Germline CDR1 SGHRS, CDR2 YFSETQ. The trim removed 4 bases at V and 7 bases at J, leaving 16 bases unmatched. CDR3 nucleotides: TGCGCCAGCAGCCGCCAAGCCGGGAGGGGATCTCGGAATGAGCAGTTCTTC. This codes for CASSRQAGRGSRNEQFF.

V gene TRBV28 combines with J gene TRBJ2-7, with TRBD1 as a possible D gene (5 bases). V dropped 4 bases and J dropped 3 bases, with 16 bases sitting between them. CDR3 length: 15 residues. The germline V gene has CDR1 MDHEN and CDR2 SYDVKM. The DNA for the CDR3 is TGTGCCAGCAGTTCTCACAGGCCCCATAGCTACGAGCAGTACTTC. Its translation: CASSSHRPHSYEQYF.

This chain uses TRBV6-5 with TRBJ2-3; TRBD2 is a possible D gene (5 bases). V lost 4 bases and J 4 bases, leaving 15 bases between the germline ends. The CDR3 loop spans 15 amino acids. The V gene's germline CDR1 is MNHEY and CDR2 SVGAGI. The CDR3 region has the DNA TGTGCCAGCAGTTCGGGCGGGCTGGGTTCAGATACGCAGTATTTT. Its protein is CASSSGGLGSDTQYF.

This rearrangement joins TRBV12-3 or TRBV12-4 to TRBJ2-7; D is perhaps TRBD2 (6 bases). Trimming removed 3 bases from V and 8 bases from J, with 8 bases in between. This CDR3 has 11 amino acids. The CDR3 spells CASSLEGKQYF. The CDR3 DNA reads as TGTGCCAGCAGTTTGGAGGGGAAGCAGTACTTC.